This T cell receptor beta chain was sequenced in a study of T cells in Graves' hyperthyroidism and ophthalmopathy. Findings and caveats of the study: Most clonotypes expanded in thyroid above 0.001 were likewise present in blood.

Comment on this clonotype: Its antigen is as yet unknown.

From RNA transcripts, TCR beta CDR3 regions were amplified. The primer set for the first-round RT-PCR of the TCR CDR3 was HTBI. One entry per CDR3 protein results from TCRdb running MiXCR on the multiplex PCR reads. The table includes 550,000 to 700,000 distinct CDR3 sequences, about 45% detected once. CDR3 size: 12 residues. V was trimmed by 3 bases and J by 11 bases, leaving 13 bases between them. The chain carries TRBV12-3 or TRBV12-4 and TRBJ1-1; D unresolved. This receptor was identified in an adult woman with Graves' disease, either hyperthyroidism or ophthalmopathy (not recorded which). The sequencing sample was made of peripheral blood or thyroid tissue (not recorded which). DNA for the CDR3: TGTGCCAGCAGTTTCGGCGGGCCTTGGGCTTTCTTT. This codes for CASSFGGPWAFF.